Sequencing of this T cell receptor (beta chain) was carried out in a study of blood T cells in healthy people across ages. Study outcomes and limitations: Researchers report that TCR beta diversity correlated strongly with naive T cell percentage.

It was with a sample-barcoded 5' primer and a J-beta primer mix that a second PCR of roughly 7 to 12 cycles was run. TCRdb itself ran the 5' RACE reads through MiXCR, one entry per CDR3 protein. The sample lists 1.5 million to 2 million distinct CDR3 sequences, under 30% occurring once. As for this clonotype: Its specificity is not known.

The J segment lost 3 bases and the V segment lost 3 bases, leaving 5 bases of the junction unmatched. The CDR3 totals 14 residues. CDR1 is DFQATT, CDR2 SNEGSKA, per germline (reference sequence). A minimum of 6 micrograms of total RNA was extracted per sample. Sequencing used blood. V is TRBV20-1 and J is TRBJ2-5; TRBD2 aligns across 9 bases. This receptor was identified in a woman younger than 45 in good health. Here the CDR3 DNA reads TGCAGTGCTAGTGCACCTAGCGGGAAAGAGACCCAGTACTTC. This sequence encodes CSASAPSGKETQYF.